This T cell receptor (beta chain) was documented in a study of identical twins. Study outcomes and limitations: Cord blood beta clonotypes that were abundant carried fewer insertions, and memory repertoires showed no such trend. Models, which agreed with sharing between unrelated individuals, nonetheless underestimated the out-of-frame TCR alpha sharing seen in monozygotic twins.

CDR3 length equals 15 residues. The V gene's germline CDR1 is SGHRS and CDR2 YFSETQ. With 2 bases clipped from V and 2 bases from J, the junction kept 3 bases outside the gene matches. Template switching (which added a universal primer site) was used, and cDNA carried unique molecular identifiers. TCRdb ran MiXCR on the 5' RACE reads and lists one entry per CDR3 protein. The data show 350,000 to 400,000 distinct CDR3 sequences, with around 9% seen just once and under 9.5% held by the top ten. As concerns this clonotype: Antigen specificity is unknown.

The chain uses TRBV5-1 and TRBJ2-2; 7 nucleotides align to TRBD1. This TCR was recovered from a woman in her fifties or sixties in good health. Sequencing was done on a sample of naive T cells sorted from blood. The CDR3, as DNA: TGCGCCAGCAGCTTCCCAGGGGGAAACACCGGGGAGCTGTTTTTT. Protein product: CASSFPGGNTGELFF.